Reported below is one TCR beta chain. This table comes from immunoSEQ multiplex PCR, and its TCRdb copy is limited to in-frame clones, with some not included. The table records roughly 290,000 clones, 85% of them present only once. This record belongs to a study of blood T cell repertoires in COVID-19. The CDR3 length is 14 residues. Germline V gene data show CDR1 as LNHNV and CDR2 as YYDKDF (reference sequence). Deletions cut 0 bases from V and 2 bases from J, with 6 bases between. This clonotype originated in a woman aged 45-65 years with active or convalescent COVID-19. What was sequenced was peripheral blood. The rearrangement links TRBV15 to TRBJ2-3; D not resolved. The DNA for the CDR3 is TGTGCCACCAGCAGAGATCTACTCACAGATACGCAGTATTTT. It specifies CATSRDLLTDTQYF.